This T cell receptor (beta chain) was sequenced for a study of blood T cell repertoires in COVID-19. Individuals drawn from 24 US areas were roughly 18 to 95 years old. Participants were placed into cohorts based on the clinical history they reported. Within 2 weeks of study entry, exposed participants had contacted a PCR-confirmed or clinician-diagnosed COVID-19 case. Trimming cost V 1 base and J 2 bases, with 8 bases left between them. Germline V gene sequence: CDR1 GTSNPN, CDR2 SVGIG (reference sequence). The CDR3 has 13 amino acids. Only in-frame clones appear in the TCRdb table, and some are missing; sequencing was by immunoSEQ multiplex PCR. The table has a few hundred thousand clones, approximately 89% seen once; the top ten hold 2.9%.

This clonotype was sampled from a woman between 50 and 59 years old who had been exposed to COVID-19. The chain recombines TRBV30 with TRBJ1-1, with D uncertain. The specimen was PBMCs or T cells enriched from blood (not recorded which). The CDR3 is CAWSDGFNTEAFF. For the CDR3, the DNA is TGTGCCTGGAGTGACGGGTTCAACACTGAAGCTTTCTTT.